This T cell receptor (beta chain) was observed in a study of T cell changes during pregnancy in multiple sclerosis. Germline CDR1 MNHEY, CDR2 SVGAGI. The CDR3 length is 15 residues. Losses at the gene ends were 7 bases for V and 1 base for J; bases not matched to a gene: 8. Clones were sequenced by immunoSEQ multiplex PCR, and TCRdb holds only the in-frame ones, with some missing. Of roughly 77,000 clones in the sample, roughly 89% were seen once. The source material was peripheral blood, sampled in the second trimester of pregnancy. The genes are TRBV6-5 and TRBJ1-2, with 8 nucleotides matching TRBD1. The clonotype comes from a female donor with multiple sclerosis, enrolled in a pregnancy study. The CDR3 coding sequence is TGTGCCAGCAAAGGACAGGGAAACTATAACTATGGCTACACCTTC. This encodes CASKGQGNYNYGYTF.